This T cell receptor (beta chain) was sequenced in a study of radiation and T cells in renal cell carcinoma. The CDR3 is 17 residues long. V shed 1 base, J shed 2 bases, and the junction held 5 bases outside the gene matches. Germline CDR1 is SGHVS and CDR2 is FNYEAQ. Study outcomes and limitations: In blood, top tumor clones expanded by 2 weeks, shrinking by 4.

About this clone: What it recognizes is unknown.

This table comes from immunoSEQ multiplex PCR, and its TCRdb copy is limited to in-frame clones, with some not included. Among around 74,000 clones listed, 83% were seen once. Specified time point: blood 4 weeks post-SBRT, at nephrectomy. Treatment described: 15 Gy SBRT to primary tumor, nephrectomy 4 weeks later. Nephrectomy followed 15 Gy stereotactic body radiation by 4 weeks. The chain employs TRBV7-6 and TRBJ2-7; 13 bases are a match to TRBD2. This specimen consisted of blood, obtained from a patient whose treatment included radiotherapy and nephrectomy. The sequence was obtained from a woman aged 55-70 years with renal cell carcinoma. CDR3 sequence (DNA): TGTGCCAGCAGCTTAGGAACCGGGACTAGCGGGACCTACGAGCAGTACTTC. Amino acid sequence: CASSLGTGTSGTYEQYF.